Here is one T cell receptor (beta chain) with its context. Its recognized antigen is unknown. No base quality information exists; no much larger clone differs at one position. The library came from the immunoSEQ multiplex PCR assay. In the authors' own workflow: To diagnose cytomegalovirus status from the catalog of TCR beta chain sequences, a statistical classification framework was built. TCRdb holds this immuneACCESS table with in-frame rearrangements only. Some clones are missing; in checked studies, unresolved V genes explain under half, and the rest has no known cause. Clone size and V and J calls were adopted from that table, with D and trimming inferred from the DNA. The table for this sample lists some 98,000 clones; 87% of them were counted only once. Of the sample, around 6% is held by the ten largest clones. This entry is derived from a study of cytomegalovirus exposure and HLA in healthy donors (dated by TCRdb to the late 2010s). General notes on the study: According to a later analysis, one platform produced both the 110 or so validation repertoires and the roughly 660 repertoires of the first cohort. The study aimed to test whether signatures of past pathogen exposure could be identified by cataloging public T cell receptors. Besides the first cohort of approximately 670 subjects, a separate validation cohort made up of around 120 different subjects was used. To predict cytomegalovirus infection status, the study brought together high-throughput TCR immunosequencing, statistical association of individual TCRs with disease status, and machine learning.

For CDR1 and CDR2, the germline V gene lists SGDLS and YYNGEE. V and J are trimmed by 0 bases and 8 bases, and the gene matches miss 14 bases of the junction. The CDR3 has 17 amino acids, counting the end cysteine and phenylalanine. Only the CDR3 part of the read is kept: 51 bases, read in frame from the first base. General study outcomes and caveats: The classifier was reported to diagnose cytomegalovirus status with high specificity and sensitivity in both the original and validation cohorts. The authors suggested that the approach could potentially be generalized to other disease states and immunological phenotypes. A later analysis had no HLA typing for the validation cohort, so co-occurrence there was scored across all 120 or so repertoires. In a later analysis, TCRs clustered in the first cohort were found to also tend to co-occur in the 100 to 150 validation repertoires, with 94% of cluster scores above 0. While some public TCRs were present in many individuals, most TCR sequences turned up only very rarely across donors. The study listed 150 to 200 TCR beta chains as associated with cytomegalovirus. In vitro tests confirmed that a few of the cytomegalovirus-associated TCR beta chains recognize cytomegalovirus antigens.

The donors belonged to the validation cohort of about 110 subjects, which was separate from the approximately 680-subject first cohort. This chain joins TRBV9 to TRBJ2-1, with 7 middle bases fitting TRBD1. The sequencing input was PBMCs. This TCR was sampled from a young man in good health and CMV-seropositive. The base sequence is TGTGCCAGCAGCGTAGGGCCGAAGGGGGCCCGATTTGATGAGCAGTTCTTC. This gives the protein CASSVGPKGARFDEQFF.